The 27 T cell receptor beta chains below were found in one sample sequenced in a study of cytomegalovirus exposure and HLA in healthy donors. Primers for the PCR totalled 60 Vbeta and 13 Jbeta. Here immunoSEQ multiplex PCR was the method, and the copy in TCRdb shows in-frame clones only, minus some. The profile covers 180,000 or so clones, with 70% to 90% appearing a single time and about 9.3% taken by the ten largest. Sequences were obtained from PBMCs. The receptors shown here come from a man aged 18-30 years in good health and CMV-seropositive.

This clone was seen a handful of times. The rearrangement links TRBV6-5 to TRBJ2-7, with no clear D. Trimming took off 5 bases at V and 3 bases at J, with 8 bases between the two ends. Germline V CDR1 and CDR2: MNHEY, SVGAGI. The CDR3 spans 12 residues. CDR3 sequence (DNA): TGTGCCAGCAGTATGTCCAGCTACGAGCAGTACTTC. Protein: CASSMSSYEQYF.

This chain uses TRBV19 with TRBJ1-6; D is unresolved. The CDR3 loop spans 14 amino acids. Trimming took 3 bases from V and 13 from J, leaving 16 bases between them. CDR1 is LNHDA and CDR2 is SQIVND in the germline V gene (reference sequence). CDR3: CASSITGGTSPLHF. CDR3 nucleotides: TGTGCCAGTAGTATCACGGGTGGTACCAGCCCCCTCCACTTT. Using reference TRBV19 and TRBJ1-6 for the parts outside the CDR3, the full variable domain is DGGITQSPKYLFRKEGQNVTLSCEQNLNHDAMYWYRQDPGQGLRLIYYSQIVNDFQKGDIAEGYSVSREKKESFPLTVTSAQKNPTAFYLCASSITGGTSPLHFGNGTRLTVT.

There are a few counts of this clone. The rearrangement joins TRBV4-3 to TRBJ1-1; no clear D. The germline V gene has CDR1 LGHNA and CDR2 YSLEER. The CDR3 has 15 residues. V was shortened by 0 bases and J by 0 bases, with 8 bases between the two germline ends. DNA of the CDR3: TGCGCCAGCAGCCAAGATGGTGGCATGAACACTGAAGCTTTCTTT. Amino acids: CASSQDGGMNTEAFF.

This clone came up once. The V call is TRBV9, the J call TRBJ2-5; weak D call: TRBD1 (6 bases). CDR3 length: 16 amino acids. V gave up 0 bases and J gave up 3 bases, with 15 bases separating them. Germline CDR1 SGDLS, CDR2 YYNGEE. For the CDR3, the DNA is TGTGCCAGCAGCGTAGATCCGGGGACAACCAAAGAGACCCAGTACTTC. Translated, it gives CASSVDPGTTKETQYF.

This sequence joins TRBV9 and TRBJ2-3; TRBD2 matches 9 bases. The CDR3 runs to 15 residues. The germline CDR1 and CDR2 sequences are SGDLS and YYNGEE. V lost 0 bases, J lost 4 bases, and 3 bases stayed unmatched. The CDR3 DNA is TGTGCCAGCAGCGTAGGGCGGGGGGGGGCAGATACGCAGTATTTT. Its protein product is CASSVGRGGADTQYF. Full variable domain (missing parts from reference TRBV9 and TRBJ2-3): DSGVTQTPKHLITATGQRVTLRCSPRSGDLSVYWYQQSLDQGLQFLIQYYNGEERAKGNILERFSAQQFPDLHSELNLSSLELGDSALYFCASSVGRGGADTQYFGPGTRLTVL.

V gene TRBV10-3 combines with J gene TRBJ2-3; 15 bases agree with TRBD2. The trim removed 2 bases at V and 3 bases at J, leaving 12 bases unmatched. The CDR3 spans 20 residues. The germline V gene has CDR1 ENHRY and CDR2 SYGVKD. CDR3 DNA sequence: TGTGCCATCAGTGAGAGGACTAGCGGGGGGGCGGGGACTCGTACAGATACGCAGTATTTT. Translating gives CAISERTSGGAGTRTDTQYF.

V is TRBV6-6 and J is TRBJ1-1; 8 nucleotides agree with TRBD1. The germline gives CDR1 MNHNY, CDR2 SVGAGI (reference sequence). V was pared by 6 bases and J by 3 bases, with 6 bases of the junction left unmatched. CDR3 length equals 14 residues. The CDR3 DNA reads as TGTGCCAGCAGCGACAGGGGCCCGTACACTGAAGCTTTCTTT. It yields the protein CASSDRGPYTEAFF.

This clone was found once. V is TRBV6-1 and J is TRBJ2-5; D is unclear. V lost 2 bases and J lost 5, with 3 bases in between. The CDR3 runs to 11 residues. Germline lookup yields CDR1 MNHNS and CDR2 SASEGT. CDR3 sequence reads: CASSERETQYF. DNA of the CDR3: TGTGCCAGCAGTGAACGGGAGACCCAGTACTTC.

The rearrangement joins TRBV7-2 to TRBJ1-6; D not certain. CDR1 and CDR2 (germline): SGHTA, FQGNSA. Trimming took 3 bases from V and 9 from J, leaving 21 bases between them. The CDR3 runs 17 residues. CDR3 protein: CASSFPPGRRRLSPLHF. CDR3 coding DNA: TGTGCCAGCAGCTTCCCCCCCGGCAGACGGCGACTTTCACCCCTCCACTTT.

The chain uses TRBV7-2 and TRBJ2-1; the match to TRBD2 covers 9 bases. The CDR3 loop spans 15 amino acids. CDR1 SGHTA and CDR2 FQGNSA come from the germline V gene. J gave up 8 bases and V 2 bases, and 7 bases lay outside the gene matches. The CDR3 DNA follows: TGTGCCAGCAGCTTACGTTCGGCGGGGGGGCATGAGCAGTTCTTC. It yields the protein CASSLRSAGGHEQFF.

CDR3 sequence reads: CASSDSIRGADTQYF. The DNA for the CDR3 is TGTGCCAGCAGTGACTCAATCAGGGGCGCAGATACGCAGTATTTT. The J gene is TRBJ2-3, the V gene TRBV6-4, with D possibly TRBD1 on 6 matching bases. CDR3 length: 15 residues. Per germline, CDR1 MRHNA and CDR2 SNTAGT. V was cut by 0 bases and J by 4 bases, with 11 bases left in between.

CDR3 protein: CASEVGTGYNEQFF. Written as DNA, the CDR3 is TGTGCCAGCGAGGTAGGTACGGGCTACAATGAGCAGTTCTTC. The V call is TRBV21-1, the J call TRBJ2-1; TRBD2 reflects the table's D call only, with no check against the DNA. TRBV21-1 is listed as a pseudogene. There are 14 residues in the CDR3.

V usage is TRBV7-8 and J usage is TRBJ2-5; D is possibly TRBD1 (6 bases). TRBJ2-7 explains the end of the DNA better; the J call may be wrong. Germline CDR1 is SGHVS and CDR2 is FQNEAQ. CDR3 size: 14 residues. The CDR3 DNA is TGTGCCAGCACCCGGACAGCCCCCTCCTACGAGCAGTACTTC. This encodes CASTRTAPSYEQYF.

In this sample, this clone turned up a few times. V and J are TRBV2 and TRBJ1-5, with 7 nucleotides matching TRBD1. V was clipped by 2 bases and J by 9 bases; unmatched bases: 4. Germline V lookup: CDR1 SNHLY, CDR2 FYNNEI. The CDR3 is made up of 13 amino acids. CDR3 in amino acids: CASSETGVGPQHF. The CDR3 region has the DNA TGTGCCAGCAGTGAAACAGGGGTCGGGCCCCAGCATTTT.

This clone appeared once. The rearrangement links TRBV11-2 to TRBJ1-6; 9 bases are a match to TRBD1. This CDR3 contains 14 residues. V gave up 5 bases and J gave up 15 bases; unmatched junction bases: 11. The germline V gene encodes CDR1 SGHAT and CDR2 FQNNGV. The CDR3 sequence is CASSPIRDRGDLHF. The CDR3 DNA is TGTGCCAGCAGCCCGATCCGAGACAGGGGGGACCTCCACTTT.

V is TRBV15 and J is TRBJ2-1; 8 bases fit TRBD2. The CDR3 spans 15 residues. Germline V gene sequence: CDR1 LNHNV, CDR2 YYDKDF (reference sequence). The V and J ends lost 3 bases and 8 bases, in that order; junction bases with no gene match: 9. The chain's CDR3 is CATSSPGGETDEQFF. The CDR3 DNA reads as TGTGCCACCAGCAGCCCCGGGGGGGAGACTGATGAGCAGTTCTTC. Full variable domain (missing parts from reference TRBV15 and TRBJ2-1): DAMVIQNPRYQVTQFGKPVTLSCSQTLNHNVMYWYQQKSSQAPKLLFHYYDKDFNNEADTPDNFQSRRPNTSFCFLDIRSPGLGDTAMYLCATSSPGGETDEQFFGPGTRLTVL.

This clone showed up just once. V usage is TRBV2 and J usage is TRBJ1-4; D unresolved. Between the trimmed V and J ends, which lost 0 bases and 5 bases, there was a span of 13 bases. Per germline, CDR1 SNHLY and CDR2 FYNNEI. The CDR3 contains 16 residues. CDR3 residues: CASSEALWASNEKLFF. In DNA, the CDR3 is TGTGCCAGCAGTGAAGCGCTTTGGGCGAGCAATGAAAAACTGTTTTTT.

The chain couples TRBV5-1 to TRBJ2-1, with TRBD2 matching over 8 bases. Germline V lookup: CDR1 SGHRS, CDR2 YFSETQ. The CDR3 loop spans 16 amino acids. Losses at the gene ends were 4 bases for V and 0 bases for J; bases not matched to a gene: 6. CDR3 sequence reads: CASSPLAGSSYNEQFF. CDR3 sequence (DNA): TGCGCCAGCAGCCCATTAGCGGGGAGCTCCTACAATGAGCAGTTCTTC.

The V and J genes are TRBV9 and TRBJ1-3; D gene unclear. V lost 2 bases, J lost 0 bases, and 9 bases lay in between. Germline V lookup: CDR1 SGDLS, CDR2 YYNGEE. The CDR3 spans 15 residues. The CDR3 nucleotides read TGTGCCAGCAGCGTGGCAGGAACCTCTGGAAACACCATATATTTT. Its translation: CASSVAGTSGNTIYF.

V is TRBV10-3 and J is TRBJ1-6; no clear D gene. CDR1 is ENHRY, CDR2 SYGVKD, per germline. The V end lost 5 bases, the J end lost 5 bases, and 10 bases lay between the germline ends. The CDR3 has 14 amino acids. Here the CDR3 reads CAISRSVDNSPLHF. CDR3 nucleotide sequence: TGTGCCATCAGTCGCTCAGTGGATAATTCACCCCTCCACTTT.

In this sample, this clone turned up a few times. This chain joins TRBV4-1 and TRBJ2-7; the D is unclear. Germline CDR1 and CDR2: MGHRA and YSYEKL. Trimming cost V 0 bases and J 1 base, with 7 bases left between them. The CDR3 sequence is 14 residues long. The CDR3 is CASSQEARSYEQYF. The CDR3 DNA sequence: TGCGCCAGCAGCCAAGAGGCGAGGTCCTACGAGCAGTACTTC.

The CDR3 DNA is TGTGCCAGCAGTTACCCGGGACTAGATGGCGAGACCCAGTACTTC. It translates to CASSYPGLDGETQYF. The chain recombines TRBV6-5 with TRBJ2-5; 8 positions agree with TRBD2. Per the germline V gene, CDR1 is MNHEY and CDR2 is SVGAGI. CDR3 length: 15 residues. Trimming removed 2 bases from V and 5 bases from J; junction bases left unmatched: 7.

V and J are TRBV4-2 and TRBJ2-1; TRBD2 matches 15 bases. Unmatched junction bases numbered 10, after V lost 2 bases and J lost 2 bases. This CDR3 spans 20 amino acids. Per germline, CDR1 LGHNA and CDR2 YNFKEQ. The CDR3 nucleotides are TGTGCCAGCAGCCAACAGGGGACTAGCGGGGGGCTCAAAACCTACAATGAGCAGTTCTTC. Its protein is CASSQQGTSGGLKTYNEQFF.

The V and J genes are TRBV18 and TRBJ1-2; TRBD1 aligns across 8 bases. CDR1 and CDR2 from the germline V gene are KGHSH and LQKENI. J lost 8 bases, V lost 8 bases, and 10 bases had no gene match. The CDR3 is 13 amino acids. The chain's CDR3 is CASTRKDRDGYTF. CDR3 in DNA: TGTGCCAGCACTCGAAAGGACAGGGACGGCTACACCTTC.

Worth noting for this clone: An end of the junction does not agree with germline; a read error may underlie this. Other DNA sequences within the sample encode an identical CDR3. Here the CDR3 reads CASSQLTGSQETQYF. Written as DNA, the CDR3 is TGCGCCAGCAGCCAATTAACCGGGTCACAAGAGACCCAGTACTTC. The chain uses TRBV5-6 and TRBJ2-5; D remains unclear. The germline V gene encodes CDR1 SGHDT and CDR2 YYEEEE. The CDR3 is made up of 15 amino acids.

The chain carries TRBV4-1 and TRBJ1-3, with TRBD1 as a possible D gene (6 bases). V was cut by 6 bases and J by 3 bases, with 15 bases left in between. The CDR3 covers 15 residues. Germline V gives CDR1 MGHRA, CDR2 YSYEKL. CDR3 sequence (DNA): TGCGCCAGCAGGGGGGATACAGGGATTGGAAACACCATATATTTT. Amino acids: CASRGDTGIGNTIYF.

The chain carries TRBV13 and TRBJ1-1; tentatively, D is TRBD1 (5 bases). The CDR3 has 15 amino acids. CDR1 PRHDT and CDR2 FYEKMQ come from the germline V gene (reference sequence). Trimming stripped 2 bases from V and 5 bases from J, with 15 bases between. CDR3 nucleotide sequence: TGTGCCAGCAGCTTACGATTAATAGGGGTGACTGAAGCTTTCTTT. Protein sequence: CASSLRLIGVTEAFF. Based on the CDR3 plus reference TRBV13 and TRBJ1-1, the full variable domain is AAGVIQSPRHLIKEKRETATLKCYPIPRHDTVYWYQQGPGQDPQFLISFYEKMQSDKGSIPDRFSAQQFSDYHSELNMSSLELGDSALYFCASSLRLIGVTEAFFGQGTRLTVV.